What follows are 14 T cell receptor beta chains derived from one specimen sequenced in a study of T cell repertoires in aging, cancer and after chemotherapy (dated by TCRdb to the late 2010s). This sample was sequenced with an Illumina MiSeq. Rearranged TRB sequences spanning V, D and J segments were amplified in a multiplex touch-down PCR with a mixed TRB-A/B primer pool. TCRdb's own reprocessing of the public reads used fastp at Q25 and MiXCR and kept productive beta chains. Each CDR3 protein appears once, grouped with its most common genes and DNA. This sample lists under 2,500 distinct CDR3 sequences; about 25% were detected once. Clones ranked in the top ten supply over 10% of the sample. TCR beta rearrangements were amplified from genomic DNA extracted from peripheral blood rather than from sorted cells or RNA. The sequencing sample was made of blood. All receptors derive from a human donor in good health.

Sample share makes this clonotype medium-sized. V gene TRBV19 combines with J gene TRBJ2-7; 11 bases align to TRBD1. Germline trimming cut 4 bases from V and 2 bases from J; bases unmatched to any gene: 1. The CDR3 runs 14 residues. The germline CDR1 and CDR2 sequences are LNHDA and SQIVND (reference sequence). CDR3: CASSRDRGAYEQYF. CDR3 sequence (DNA): TGTGCCAGTAGTAGGGACAGGGGGGCCTACGAGCAGTACTTC. Complete variable domain (other parts from reference TRBV19 and TRBJ2-7): DGGITQSPKYLFRKEGQNVTLSCEQNLNHDAMYWYRQDPGQGLRLIYYSQIVNDFQKGDIAEGYSVSREKKESFPLTVTSAQKNPTAFYLCASSRDRGAYEQYFGPGTRLTVT.

This clonotype was counted only a few times. This chain links TRBV6-6 with TRBJ1-5; 8 nucleotides line up with TRBD1. The V gene's germline CDR1 is MNHNY and CDR2 SVGAGI (reference sequence). The CDR3 consists of 14 residues. Trimming at V came to 5 bases and at J to 6 bases, leaving 6 bases not matched to a gene. CDR3 sequence: CASSIGQGGQPQHF. The CDR3 nucleotides read TGTGCCAGCAGTATCGGACAGGGTGGTCAGCCCCAGCATTTT.

This clonotype was recorded once. The conserved phenylalanine or tryptophan normally closing the CDR3 is absent here, so this likely arose from a read error. The chain joins TRBV19 to TRBJ1-1; tentative D call: TRBD1 (6 bases). The germline gives CDR1 LNHDA, CDR2 SQIVND (reference sequence). This CDR3 region has 14 residues. Here the CDR3 DNA reads TGTGCCGGTAGTACCCGACAGGTGAACACTGAAGCTTTCTCT. Translation gives CAGSTRQVNTEAFS.

This clonotype is classed as medium-sized. The V call is TRBV7-9, the J call TRBJ2-1; D is uncertain. Trimming took off 5 bases at V and 7 bases at J, with 9 bases between the two ends. Germline assignment: CDR1 SEHNR and CDR2 FQNEAQ (reference sequence). The CDR3 covers 12 residues. The CDR3 DNA sequence: TGTGCCAGCAGCCCCGGACCGAATGAGCAGTTCTTC. Encoded protein: CASSPGPNEQFF.

This clonotype was seen only once. The chain links TRBV28 to TRBJ2-2, with 8 bases matching TRBD2. Losses at the gene ends were 3 bases for V and 0 bases for J; bases not matched to a gene: 6. The CDR3 consists of 17 residues. From germline, CDR1 is MDHEN and CDR2 SYDVKM. The CDR3 DNA sequence: TGTGCCAGCAGTTTGCGGGGGGCTAGTCCGAACACCGGGGAGCTGTTTTTT. Its translation is CASSLRGASPNTGELFF.

The chain joins TRBV11-2 to TRBJ2-5, with 7 bases lining up with TRBD1. Germline lookup yields CDR1 SGHAT and CDR2 FQNNGV. This CDR3 spans 14 amino acids. The junction had 8 bases not matched to a gene; V was cut back by 5 bases and J by 5 bases. The CDR3, as DNA: TGTGCCAGCAGCCCCCGGGACAGTAGGGAGACCCAGTACTTC. This gives the protein CASSPRDSRETQYF.

The chain has TRBV30 and TRBJ2-5; D is unclear. V was shortened by 0 bases and J by 5 bases, with 10 bases between the two germline ends. The V gene's germline CDR1 is GTSNPN and CDR2 SVGIG (reference sequence). CDR3 size: 13 residues. This CDR3 is CAWSVWIRETQYF. The CDR3 region has the DNA TGTGCCTGGAGTGTTTGGATTCGGGAGACCCAGTACTTC.

This clonotype was observed a few times. The chain is built from TRBV6-5 and TRBJ1-1; a possible D gene is TRBD1 (6 bases). Germline values: CDR1 MNHEY, CDR2 SVGAGI. The germline V and J ends were trimmed by 3 bases and 6 bases, with 17 bases remaining between them. The CDR3 totals 15 residues. The CDR3 sequence: CASSYGYREGAEAFF. The DNA for the CDR3 is TGTGCCAGCAGTTATGGTTACAGGGAAGGGGCTGAAGCTTTCTTT.

Only a few counts were recorded for this clonotype. V gene TRBV20-1 combines with J gene TRBJ2-7, with D perhaps matching TRBD1 (6 bases). V lost 0 bases and J 4 bases, leaving 10 bases between the germline ends. Germline lookup yields CDR1 DFQATT and CDR2 SNEGSKA (reference sequence). CDR3 length: 13 amino acids. In nucleotides, the CDR3 is TGCAGTGCTAGAGATCGGGACACTTACGAGCAGTACTTC. It specifies CSARDRDTYEQYF.

Note on this clonotype: The CDR3 does not close with the conserved phenylalanine or tryptophan, likely indicating a read error. V gene TRBV19 combines with J gene TRBJ1-5, with 8 bases matching TRBD1. The CDR3 extends over 15 amino acids. CDR1 is LNHDA and CDR2 is SQIVND in the germline V gene (reference sequence). V dropped 2 bases and J dropped 5; count of bases not matched to a gene: 5. The CDR3 coding sequence is TGTGCCAGTAGTATATATTCGGGACAGGATCAGCCCCAGCATTAT. It codes for CASSIYSGQDQPQHY.

By its share, this clonotype is medium-sized. The chain couples TRBV27 to TRBJ2-1; a weak D match, TRBD2 (6 bases). The CDR3 has 16 amino acids. V was shortened by 6 bases and J by 0 bases, with 15 bases between the two germline ends. Looked up from germline, CDR1 is MNHEY and CDR2 is SMNVEV (reference sequence). CDR3 nucleotides: TGTGCCAGCAGAACCCTGAGCGGGCCCTCCTACAATGAGCAGTTCTTC. Translation: CASRTLSGPSYNEQFF.

By frequency in the sample, this clonotype is large. J is TRBJ2-3 and V is TRBV13; TRBD2 matches 9 bases. The J segment lost 0 bases and the V segment lost 4 bases, leaving 5 bases of the junction unmatched. The germline V gene encodes CDR1 PRHDT and CDR2 FYEKMQ (reference sequence). CDR3 length equals 16 residues. CDR3 nucleotide sequence: TGTGCCAGCAGCTCCAGAAGCGGGGGGAGCACAGATACGCAGTATTTT. This codes for CASSSRSGGSTDTQYF. The entire variable domain, with the rest obtained from reference TRBV13 and TRBJ2-3, is as follows: AAGVIQSPRHLIKEKRETATLKCYPIPRHDTVYWYQQGPGQDPQFLISFYEKMQSDKGSIPDRFSAQQFSDYHSELNMSSLELGDSALYFCASSSRSGGSTDTQYFGPGTRLTVL.

This rearrangement joins TRBV20-1 to TRBJ1-2, with 7 bases aligning to TRBD1. This CDR3 has 12 amino acids. The V and J ends lost 6 bases and 6 bases, in that order; junction bases with no gene match: 7. Germline V gene data show CDR1 as DFQATT and CDR2 as SNEGSKA (reference sequence). The CDR3 bases are TGCAGTGCCAAAGACAGGGAGGATGGCTACACCTTC. It specifies CSAKDREDGYTF.

In its sample, this clonotype is medium-sized (0.01 to 0.1%). V is TRBV6-2 or TRBV6-3 and J is TRBJ1-4; D not resolved. Germline V gene data show CDR1 as MNHEY and CDR2 as SVGEGT. CDR3 size: 14 residues. Trimming took 5 bases from V and 2 from J, leaving 9 bases between them. The CDR3 loop is CASSDWRTNEKLFF. For the CDR3, the DNA is TGTGCCAGCAGTGACTGGAGGACTAATGAAAAACTGTTTTTT.